Each of the 15 T cell receptor beta chains below was sequenced from the same sample in a study of blood T cell repertoires in COVID-19. Libraries were prepared by immunoSEQ multiplex PCR; TCRdb keeps only in-frame clonotypes and omits some of them. The sample contains about 280,000 clones, approximately 86% of which appear only once. Sequencing was performed on peripheral blood. These receptors were collected from a man aged 18-30 years with active or convalescent COVID-19.

This clone came up once. V usage is TRBV10-3 and J usage is TRBJ2-7, with a tentative D call TRBD2 (6 bases). The CDR3 consists of 12 residues. The V end was cut by 11 bases, the J end by 5 bases, with 16 bases between. The germline CDR1 and CDR2 sequences are ENHRY and SYGVKD. DNA of the CDR3: TGTGCCTCGCGGGACTTTTGGAACGAGCAGTACTTC. This sequence encodes CASRDFWNEQYF.

This clone was seen just once. This chain connects TRBV5-1 to TRBJ1-1, with 8 positions matching TRBD1. Germline V gene lookup returns CDR1 SGHRS and CDR2 YFSETQ. Trimming removed 1 base from V and 5 bases from J; junction bases left unmatched: 10. The CDR3 has 16 amino acids. CDR3 bases: TGCGCCAGCAGCTTGTTAGTATGGGACAGGCCGACTGAAGCTTTCTTT. Translated: CASSLLVWDRPTEAFF.

The genes are TRBV5-1 and TRBJ2-2; tentative D call: TRBD1 (6 bases). The CDR3 extends over 15 amino acids. Germline CDR1 is SGHRS and CDR2 is YFSETQ. Trimming took 2 bases from V and 0 from J, leaving 8 bases between them. CDR3: CASSFWDTNTGELFF. For the CDR3, the DNA is TGCGCCAGCAGCTTCTGGGACACGAACACCGGGGAGCTGTTTTTT.

The chain is built from TRBV9 and TRBJ2-7, with 8 bases fitting TRBD2. Germline-derived CDR1 and CDR2 are SGDLS and YYNGEE. V gave up 4 bases and J gave up 4 bases; unmatched junction bases: 10. The CDR3 loop spans 15 amino acids. The CDR3 loop is CASSPGGGLLYEQYF. The CDR3 coding sequence is TGTGCCAGCAGCCCCGGGGGGGGGTTGTTGTACGAGCAGTACTTC.

V and J are TRBV5-1 and TRBJ1-2, with TRBD1 as a possible D gene (6 bases). Deletions cut 2 bases from V and 2 bases from J, with 13 bases between. This CDR3 is built from 15 residues. Germline assignment: CDR1 SGHRS and CDR2 YFSETQ. The CDR3 reads CASSFSRDINYGYTF. The CDR3 DNA reads as TGCGCCAGCAGCTTCTCCCGGGACATAAACTATGGCTACACCTTC.

About this clone itself: A read error may produce the germline difference seen at one junction end. V and J are TRBV5-5 and TRBJ1-1; D is possibly TRBD1 (5 bases). The CDR3 has 14 residues. CDR1 and CDR2 from the germline V gene are SGHKS and YYEKEE (reference sequence). The DNA of the CDR3 is TGTGCCAGCAGCTTAGGCAGGGCCAGCACTGAGGCTTTCTTT. Amino acids: CASSLGRASTEAFF.

J is TRBJ2-6 and V is TRBV29-1, with 9 bases that match TRBD1. V lost 6 bases, J lost 0 bases, and 6 bases stayed unmatched. CDR1 SQVTM and CDR2 ANQGSEA come from the germline V gene. This CDR3 contains 16 residues. The CDR3, as DNA: TGCAGCGTGCGGGACAGGGCTACCTCTGGGGCCAACGTCCTGACTTTC. Translating gives CSVRDRATSGANVLTF.

This chain uses TRBV21-1 with TRBJ2-1; the tabulated D call, TRBD2, remains unverified against the DNA. TRBV21-1 is a pseudogene locus. The CDR3 extends over 17 amino acids. The CDR3 coding sequence is TGTGCCAGCAGTGAAACTAGCGGGGGGGTGTCCTACAATGAGCAGTTCTTC. Translation: CASSETSGGVSYNEQFF.

The rearrangement links TRBV25-1 to TRBJ2-7, with 11 bases that match TRBD2. With 4 bases clipped from V and 2 bases from J, the junction kept 10 bases outside the gene matches. This CDR3 spans 17 amino acids. CDR1 and CDR2 from the germline V gene are MGHDK and SYGVNS. The CDR3 spells CASSGIRSTSGAYEQYF. The CDR3 region has the DNA TGTGCCAGCAGTGGGATCAGGTCGACTAGCGGGGCCTACGAGCAGTACTTC.

The chain employs TRBV7-2 and TRBJ2-5; TRBD2 agrees at 8 bases. This CDR3 is built from 17 residues. Germline V gene sequence: CDR1 SGHTA, CDR2 FQGNSA. V was clipped by 4 bases and J by 2 bases; unmatched bases: 12. The CDR3 protein is CASSYGFGGALQETQYF. CDR3 DNA sequence: TGTGCCAGCAGCTACGGTTTCGGGGGGGCCCTACAAGAGACCCAGTACTTC.

The chain combines TRBV10-3 with TRBJ1-1; the D gene is possibly TRBD1 (5 bases). The CDR3 totals 15 residues. Per germline, CDR1 ENHRY and CDR2 SYGVKD. V lost 0 bases and J lost 6, with 14 bases in between. CDR3 residues: CAISESREVFAEAFF. Written as DNA, the CDR3 is TGTGCCATCAGTGAGTCCAGGGAAGTGTTCGCTGAAGCTTTCTTT.

The rearrangement uses TRBV11-2 and TRBJ2-1, with TRBD1 matching 9 bases. CDR3 size: 18 residues. The V gene's germline CDR1 is SGHAT and CDR2 FQNNGV. The J segment lost 2 bases and the V segment lost 7 bases, leaving 15 bases of the junction unmatched. In nucleotides, the CDR3 is TGTGCCAGCATCCCCTGGGGGACAGGGCGCACACCCTACAATGAGCAGTTCTTC. Translating gives CASIPWGTGRTPYNEQFF.

The chain carries TRBV7-9 and TRBJ1-1; unclear D gene. V was pared by 5 bases and J by 0 bases, with 19 bases between. Germline values: CDR1 SEHNR, CDR2 FQNEAQ (reference sequence). The CDR3 has 17 amino acids. The chain's CDR3 is CASSPGQAPIMNTEAFF. In DNA, the CDR3 is TGTGCCAGCAGCCCAGGTCAGGCGCCAATAATGAACACTGAAGCTTTCTTT.

This clone came up once. The CDR3 region is CATRRVTEAFF. The CDR3, as DNA: TGTGCCACCCGCCGGGTCACTGAAGCTTTCTTT. The chain recombines TRBV15 with TRBJ1-1; no reliable D call. There are 11 residues in the CDR3. Germline values: CDR1 LNHNV, CDR2 YYDKDF (reference sequence). V was trimmed by 8 bases and J by 4 bases, leaving 8 bases between them.

The chain uses TRBV18 and TRBJ2-5, with 12 bases fitting TRBD2. There are 15 residues in the CDR3. V lost 3 bases, J lost 5 bases, and 4 bases stayed unmatched. Germline CDR1 and CDR2: KGHSH and LQKENI. The CDR3 coding sequence is TGTGCCAGCTCACCCGGACTAGCGGGGAGTGAGACCCAGTACTTC. Translated: CASSPGLAGSETQYF.